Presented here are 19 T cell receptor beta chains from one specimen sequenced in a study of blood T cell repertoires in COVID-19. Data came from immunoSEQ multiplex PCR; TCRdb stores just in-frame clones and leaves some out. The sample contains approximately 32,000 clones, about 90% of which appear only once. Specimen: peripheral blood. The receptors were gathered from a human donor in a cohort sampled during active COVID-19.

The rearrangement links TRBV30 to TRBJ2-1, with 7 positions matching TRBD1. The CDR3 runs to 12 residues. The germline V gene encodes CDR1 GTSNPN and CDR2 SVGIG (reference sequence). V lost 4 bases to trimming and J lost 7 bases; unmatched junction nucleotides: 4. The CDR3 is CAWTGGWNEQFF. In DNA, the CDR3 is TGTGCCTGGACAGGGGGTTGGAATGAGCAGTTCTTC.

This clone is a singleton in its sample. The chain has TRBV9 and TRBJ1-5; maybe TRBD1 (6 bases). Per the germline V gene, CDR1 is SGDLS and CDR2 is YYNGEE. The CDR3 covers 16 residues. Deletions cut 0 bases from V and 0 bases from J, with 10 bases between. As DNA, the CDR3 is TGTGCCAGCAGCGTAGGGGACACCGATAGCAATCAGCCCCAGCATTTT. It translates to CASSVGDTDSNQPQHF.

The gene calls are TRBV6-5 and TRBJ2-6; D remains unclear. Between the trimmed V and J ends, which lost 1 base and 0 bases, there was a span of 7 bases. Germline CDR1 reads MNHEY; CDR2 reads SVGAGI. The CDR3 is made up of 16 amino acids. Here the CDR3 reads CASSYFPSSGANVLTF. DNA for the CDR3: TGTGCCAGCAGTTACTTCCCGAGCTCTGGGGCCAACGTCCTGACTTTC.

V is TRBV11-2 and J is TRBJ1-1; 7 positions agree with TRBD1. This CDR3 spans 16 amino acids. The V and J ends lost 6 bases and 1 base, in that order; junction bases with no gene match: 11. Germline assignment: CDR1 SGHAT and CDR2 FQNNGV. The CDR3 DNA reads TGTGCCAGCAGGGGATTACTACAGGGGACGAACACTGAAGCTTTCTTT. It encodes CASRGLLQGTNTEAFF.

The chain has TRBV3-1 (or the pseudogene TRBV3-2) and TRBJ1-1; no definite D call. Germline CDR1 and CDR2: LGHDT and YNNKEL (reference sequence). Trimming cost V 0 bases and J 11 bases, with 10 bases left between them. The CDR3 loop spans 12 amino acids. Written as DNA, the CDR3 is TGTGCCAGCAGCCAAGATGCGGGGTTTGCTTTCTTT. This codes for CASSQDAGFAFF.

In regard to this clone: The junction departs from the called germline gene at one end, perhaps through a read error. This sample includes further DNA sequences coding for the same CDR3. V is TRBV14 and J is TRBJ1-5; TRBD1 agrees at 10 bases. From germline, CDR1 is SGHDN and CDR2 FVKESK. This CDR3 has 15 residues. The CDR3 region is CASSRGTGANQPQHF. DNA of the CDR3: TGCGCCAGCAGCCGCGGGACAGGGGCCAATCAGCCCCAGCATTTT.

Here the CDR3 reads CASSKTTGGSGNTIYF. The CDR3 DNA follows: TGTGCCAGCAGTAAAACTACGGGGGGCTCTGGAAACACCATATATTTT. The chain couples TRBV2 to TRBJ1-3; D perhaps matches TRBD1 (5 bases). The length of the CDR3 is 16 residues. The V end was cut by 5 bases, the J end by 0 bases, with 14 bases between. Germline CDR1 and CDR2: SNHLY and FYNNEI.

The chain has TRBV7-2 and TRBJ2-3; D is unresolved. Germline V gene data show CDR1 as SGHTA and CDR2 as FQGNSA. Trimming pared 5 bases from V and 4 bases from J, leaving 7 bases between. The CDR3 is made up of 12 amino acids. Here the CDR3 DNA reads TGTGCCAGCAGCCTTGCGGCAGATACGCAGTATTTT. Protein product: CASSLAADTQYF.

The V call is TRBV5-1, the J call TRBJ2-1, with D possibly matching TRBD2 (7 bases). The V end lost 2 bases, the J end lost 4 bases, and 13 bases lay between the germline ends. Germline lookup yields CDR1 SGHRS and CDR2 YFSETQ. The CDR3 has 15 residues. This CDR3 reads CASSFGGGGYNEQFF. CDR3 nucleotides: TGCGCCAGCAGCTTTGGGGGAGGGGGTTACAATGAGCAGTTCTTC. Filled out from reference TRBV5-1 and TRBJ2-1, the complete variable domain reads KAGVTQTPRYLIKTRGQQVTLSCSPISGHRSVSWYQQTPGQGLQFLFEYFSETQRNKGNFPGRFSGRQFSNSRSEMNVSTLELGDSALYLCASSFGGGGYNEQFFGPGTRLTVL.

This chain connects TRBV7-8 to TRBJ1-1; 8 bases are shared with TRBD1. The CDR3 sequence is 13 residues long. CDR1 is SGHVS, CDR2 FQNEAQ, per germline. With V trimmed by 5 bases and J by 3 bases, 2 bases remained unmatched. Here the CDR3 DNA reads TGTGCCAGCAGCAAGGACAGGGACACTGAAGCTTTCTTT. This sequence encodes CASSKDRDTEAFF.

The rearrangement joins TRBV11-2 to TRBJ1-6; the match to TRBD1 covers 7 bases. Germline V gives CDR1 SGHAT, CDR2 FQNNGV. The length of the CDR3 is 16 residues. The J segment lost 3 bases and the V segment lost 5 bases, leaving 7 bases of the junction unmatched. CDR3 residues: CASSPRQGDYNSPLHF. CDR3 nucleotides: TGTGCCAGCAGCCCACGACAGGGCGACTATAATTCACCCCTCCACTTT.

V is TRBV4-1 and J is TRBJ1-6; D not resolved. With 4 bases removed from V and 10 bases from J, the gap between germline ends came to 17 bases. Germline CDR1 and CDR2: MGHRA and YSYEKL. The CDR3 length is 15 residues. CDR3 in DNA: TGCGCCAGCAGCCCGACATGGGAGACTGTCTCACCCCTCCACTTT. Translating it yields CASSPTWETVSPLHF.

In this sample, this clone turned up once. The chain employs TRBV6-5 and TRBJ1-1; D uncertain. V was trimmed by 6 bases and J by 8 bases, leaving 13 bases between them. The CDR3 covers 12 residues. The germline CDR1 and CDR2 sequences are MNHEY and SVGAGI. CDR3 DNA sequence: TGTGCCAGCAGGACATTGGATGGCGAAGCTTTCTTT. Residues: CASRTLDGEAFF.

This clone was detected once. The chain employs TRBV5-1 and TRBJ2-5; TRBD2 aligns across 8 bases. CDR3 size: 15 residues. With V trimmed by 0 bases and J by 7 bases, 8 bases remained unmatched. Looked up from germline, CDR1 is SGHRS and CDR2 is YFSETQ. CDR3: CASSLESGGRGTQYF. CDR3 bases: TGCGCCAGCAGCTTGGAGAGCGGGGGCCGGGGGACCCAGTACTTC.

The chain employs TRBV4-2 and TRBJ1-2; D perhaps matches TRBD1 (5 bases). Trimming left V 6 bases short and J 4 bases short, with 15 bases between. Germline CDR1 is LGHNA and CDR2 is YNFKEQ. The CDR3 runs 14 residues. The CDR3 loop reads CASSPPSRAYGYTF. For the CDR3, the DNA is TGTGCCAGCAGTCCCCCGAGCAGGGCCTATGGCTACACCTTC.

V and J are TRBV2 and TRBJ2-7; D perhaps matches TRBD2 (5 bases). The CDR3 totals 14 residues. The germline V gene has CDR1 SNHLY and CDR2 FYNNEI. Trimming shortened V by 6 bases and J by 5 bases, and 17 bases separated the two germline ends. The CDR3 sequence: CASSAGLTVHEQYF. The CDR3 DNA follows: TGTGCCAGCAGCGCAGGACTCACTGTCCACGAGCAGTACTTC. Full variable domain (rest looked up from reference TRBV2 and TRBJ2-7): EPEVTQTPSHQVTQMGQEVILRCVPISNHLYFYWYRQILGQKVEFLVSFYNNEISEKSEIFDDQFSVERPDGSNFTLKIRSTKLEDSAMYFCASSAGLTVHEQYFGPGTRLTVT.

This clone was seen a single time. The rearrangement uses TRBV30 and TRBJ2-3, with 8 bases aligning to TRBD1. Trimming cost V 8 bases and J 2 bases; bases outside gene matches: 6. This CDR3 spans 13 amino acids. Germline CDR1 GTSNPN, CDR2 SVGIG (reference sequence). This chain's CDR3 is CARAGGLTDTQYF. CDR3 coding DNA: TGTGCCAGGGCAGGGGGCCTCACAGATACGCAGTATTTT.

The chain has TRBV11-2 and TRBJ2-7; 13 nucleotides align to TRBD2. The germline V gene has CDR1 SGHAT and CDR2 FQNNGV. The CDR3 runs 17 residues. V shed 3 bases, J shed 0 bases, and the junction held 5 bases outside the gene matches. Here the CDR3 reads CASSFGTSGVSSYEQYF. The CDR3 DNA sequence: TGTGCCAGCAGCTTTGGGACTAGCGGGGTAAGCTCCTACGAGCAGTACTTC. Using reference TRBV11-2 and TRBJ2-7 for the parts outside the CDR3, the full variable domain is EAGVAQSPRYKIIEKRQSVAFWCNPISGHATLYWYQQILGQGPKLLIQFQNNGVVDDSQLPKDRFSAERLKGVDSTLKIQPAKLEDSAVYLCASSFGTSGVSSYEQYFGPGTRLTVT.

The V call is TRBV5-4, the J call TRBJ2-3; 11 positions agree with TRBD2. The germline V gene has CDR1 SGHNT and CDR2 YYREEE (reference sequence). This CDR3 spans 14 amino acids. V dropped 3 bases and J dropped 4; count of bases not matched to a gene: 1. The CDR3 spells CASSSTSGADTQYF. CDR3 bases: TGTGCCAGCAGCTCGACTAGCGGGGCAGATACGCAGTATTTT.